The sequence of this TCR beta chain was determined in a study of shared clonotypes between healthy human individuals. Germline V gives CDR1 SGHTA, CDR2 FQGTGA. The CDR3 length is 15 residues. Trimming took off 1 base at V and 2 bases at J, with 12 bases between the two ends. Into CD45RA+ naive and CD45RA-negative memory subsets, the CD4+ cells were split. Only in-frame clones appear in the TCRdb table, and some are missing; sequencing was by immunoSEQ multiplex PCR. The sample includes about 2.4 million clones, 80% to 95% seen only once; the top ten take 0.36%. Turning to this clone: The antigen is undetermined.

Study-wide results and limits: Shared clonotypes: 4.5% to 5% naive CD4, around 3.5% naive CD8, about 2.2% memory CD4, 0.4% to 0.5% memory CD8.

The sample comprised naive CD4+ T cells from PBMCs. Subset given: CD45RA+ positively selected. V usage is TRBV7-3 and J usage is TRBJ2-7, with D perhaps TRBD1 (6 bases). The sequence came from a man aged 18 to 30 in good health. Some clones in this sample may be carry-over from other donors' samples. DNA for the CDR3: TGTGCCAGCAGCTTAAATGGGGGCGTAACCTACGAGCAGTACTTC. Protein sequence: CASSLNGGVTYEQYF.